These 5 T cell receptor beta chains share one sample of origin, sequenced in a study of blood T cell repertoires in COVID-19. Some clones are missing from TCRdb's copy, which holds only in-frame ones; the method was immunoSEQ multiplex PCR. The top ten hold 6% of the sample, which has 150,000 to 200,000 clones, 80% seen once. Material: PBMCs or T cells enriched from blood (not recorded which). These receptor sequences come from a man between 40 and 49 years old who had recovered from COVID-19.

The chain has TRBV24-1 and TRBJ2-2; D gene uncertain. CDR1 is KGHDR, CDR2 SFDVKD, per germline. V was clipped by 3 bases and J by 0 bases, with 16 bases between them. The CDR3 runs to 18 residues. CDR3 loop: CATSDTNTFFANTGELFF. The CDR3 DNA reads TGTGCCACCAGTGATACAAACACCTTCTTCGCGAACACCGGGGAGCTGTTTTTT.

The chain combines TRBV30 with TRBJ1-1; 10 bases are a match to TRBD1. The junction had 4 bases not matched to a gene; V was cut back by 1 base and J by 5 bases. In germline, CDR1 is GTSNPN, CDR2 SVGIG (reference sequence). This CDR3 spans 14 amino acids. The CDR3 DNA follows: TGTGCCTGGAGTGGGACAGGGGGTCTGACTGAAGCTTTCTTT. Residues: CAWSGTGGLTEAFF.

This sequence joins TRBV30 and TRBJ1-3; the D gene is possibly TRBD1 (6 bases). V lost 3 bases and J lost 4, with 13 bases in between. The CDR3 sequence is 14 residues long. The germline gives CDR1 GTSNPN, CDR2 SVGIG (reference sequence). DNA of the CDR3: TGTGCCTGGAGGAGACAGGCGTACGGAAACACCATATATTTT. Residues: CAWRRQAYGNTIYF.

The chain has TRBV7-9 and TRBJ2-3, with D uncertain. The CDR3 has 16 amino acids. V gave up 0 bases and J gave up 4 bases, with 14 bases separating them. The V gene's germline CDR1 is SEHNR and CDR2 FQNEAQ (reference sequence). The CDR3 protein is CASSLAGPRAADTQYF. The CDR3 DNA follows: TGTGCCAGCAGCTTAGCGGGCCCCCGAGCCGCAGATACGCAGTATTTT.

The chain links TRBV4-2 to TRBJ2-1, with 10 bases that match TRBD2. Germline assignment: CDR1 LGHNA and CDR2 YNFKEQ. The CDR3 totals 17 residues. With V trimmed by 2 bases and J by 4 bases, 8 bases remained unmatched. This CDR3 is CASSQFTTSGPYNEQFF. In nucleotides, the CDR3 is TGTGCCAGCAGCCAATTTACGACTAGCGGGCCTTACAATGAGCAGTTCTTC.